The text below deals with one T cell receptor (beta chain). Its antigen remains unidentified. The data were taken from a study of cytotoxic CD8 clonotypes in ibrutinib-treated CLL. Germline trimming cut 10 bases from V and 7 bases from J; bases unmatched to any gene: 10. The CDR3 runs to 13 residues. Germline values: CDR1 SGHAT, CDR2 FQNNGV. Overall study findings and caveats: Once treatment began, public clonotypes, which were uncommon, contracted or stayed stable. Sampling of sustained-remission and progressing patients occurred at differing times. Baseline clonality, higher than in age-matched healthy donors, tracked circulating CD8+ T-cell counts.

The protocol was immunoSEQ multiplex PCR, while the TCRdb copy is restricted to in-frame clones and leaves out a portion. The sample has about 140,000 clones; 77% are singletons. This chain uses TRBV11-2 with TRBJ1-3, with TRBD1 matching over 7 bases. Sequenced material: PBMCs, taken after 12 months of ibrutinib treatment. This sequence originates from a human donor with chronic lymphocytic leukemia. The CDR3 DNA follows: TGTGCCACCGCGGACAGGCGGTGGAACACCATATATTTT. It codes for CATADRRWNTIYF.